The clone carrying this TCR beta chain was detected only once. One end of the junction varies from germline; a read error may be responsible. The data belong to a study of blood T cell repertoires in COVID-19. At the level of the study: Sites across the United States, Italy and Spain contributed samples from acute and convalescent COVID-19.

The repertoire was sequenced with immunoSEQ multiplex PCR; TCRdb's copy has only in-frame clones and lacks some. The sample consists of almost 250,000 clones, roughly 89% of them appearing once. The CDR3 is 13 residues long. CDR1 and CDR2 (germline): SNHLY, FYNNEI. Recruits, aged roughly 18 to 90 years, lived in 24 US areas. Allocation to cohorts depended on clinical history reported by the participants. Specimen: PBMCs or T cells enriched from blood (not recorded which). The receptor comes from a woman aged 30 to 39 who had recovered from COVID-19. The chain uses TRBV2 and TRBJ1-1; D possibly corresponds to TRBD1 (5 bases). The CDR3, as DNA: TGTGCCAGCACTGAAAACGGCAGGGATCAAGCTTTCTTT. It codes for CASTENGRDQAFF.